A single sample is the source of the 9 T cell receptor beta chains below, sequenced in a study of blood T cell repertoires in COVID-19. Assay used: immunoSEQ multiplex PCR; TCRdb lists only in-frame clones, some missing. The table has some 96,000 clones, about 80% seen once. The source material was peripheral blood. The receptors were gathered from a woman aged 70-85 years with acute or convalescent COVID-19.

This sequence joins TRBV2 and TRBJ1-2; no definite D call. Trimming left V 6 bases short and J 3 bases short, with 17 bases between. CDR3 size: 15 residues. Germline V lookup: CDR1 SNHLY, CDR2 FYNNEI. CDR3 coding DNA: TGTGCCAGCAGGCAACCCCTTGGGCTGGACTATGGCTACACCTTC. Its protein product is CASRQPLGLDYGYTF.

The chain links TRBV6-6 to TRBJ1-4, with TRBD1 matching over 7 bases. The CDR3 runs 14 residues. The junction had 0 bases not matched to a gene; V was cut back by 4 bases and J by 1 base. CDR1 is MNHNY and CDR2 is SVGAGI in the germline V gene (reference sequence). CDR3 nucleotides: TGTGCCAGCAGTTGGGACAGAACTAATGAAAAACTGTTTTTT. Translated, it gives CASSWDRTNEKLFF.

The chain joins TRBV9 to TRBJ2-3; TRBD1 matches at 7 bases. CDR1 and CDR2 from the germline V gene are SGDLS and YYNGEE. Trimming removed 5 bases from V and 3 bases from J; junction bases left unmatched: 9. The length of the CDR3 is 15 residues. The CDR3 loop is CASRGQAVSTDTQYF. For the CDR3, the DNA is TGTGCCAGCAGAGGACAGGCCGTCTCGACAGATACGCAGTATTTT.

The V and J genes are TRBV10-3 and TRBJ2-3, with D perhaps TRBD2 (5 bases). The V gene's germline CDR1 is ENHRY and CDR2 SYGVKD. This CDR3 has 15 residues. V was pared by 2 bases and J by 3 bases, with 12 bases between. The CDR3 region is CAISELPSRTDTQYF. In nucleotides, the CDR3 is TGTGCCATCAGTGAGCTTCCTAGCAGGACAGATACGCAGTATTTT.

V and J are TRBV24-1 and TRBJ2-4; 7 bases map to TRBD2. Germline trimming cut 2 bases from V and 0 bases from J; bases unmatched to any gene: 9. CDR3 length: 18 amino acids. CDR1 and CDR2 from the germline V gene are KGHDR and SFDVKD. CDR3 sequence: CATSDSAGDYLAKNIQYF. CDR3 DNA sequence: TGTGCCACCAGTGATTCCGCGGGGGATTACTTAGCCAAAAACATTCAGTACTTC.

CDR3 region: CASSRTGTGSFF. Here the CDR3 DNA reads TGTGCCAGCAGTCGTACCGGGACAGGGTCGTTCTTC. The chain carries TRBV7-9 and TRBJ2-1; 9 bases are a match to TRBD1. V lost 6 bases and J lost 15; bases outside the gene matches: 9. Per germline, CDR1 SEHNR and CDR2 FQNEAQ (reference sequence). The CDR3 is 12 amino acids.

J is TRBJ1-1 and V is TRBV4-2; 7 bases are shared with TRBD1. Germline V gene data show CDR1 as LGHNA and CDR2 as YNFKEQ. The CDR3 runs 18 residues. The V segment lost 4 bases and the J segment 6 bases; nucleotides outside the gene matches: 20. CDR3 protein: CASSLMGRGQGDTAEAFF. Here the CDR3 DNA reads TGTGCCAGCAGCCTCATGGGGAGAGGGCAGGGGGACACGGCTGAAGCTTTCTTT.

This clone was counted once. V is TRBV10-3 and J is TRBJ1-6; D perhaps matches TRBD1 (5 bases). The V and J ends lost 6 bases and 7 bases respectively, with 13 bases between them. This CDR3 contains 14 residues. From germline, CDR1 is ENHRY and CDR2 SYGVKD. CDR3 in amino acids: CAIRKQVGNSPLHF. The CDR3 DNA is TGTGCCATCAGGAAACAGGTGGGCAATTCACCCCTCCACTTT.

This clone was recorded only once. The chain carries TRBV24-1 and TRBJ1-5, with 11 bases fitting TRBD1. CDR3 size: 18 residues. Unmatched junction bases numbered 10, after V lost 6 bases and J lost 1 base. Looked up from germline, CDR1 is KGHDR and CDR2 is SFDVKD. The CDR3, as DNA: TGTGCCACCAGTACAGGACAGGGGGCATTAGAAAGCAATCAGCCCCAGCATTTT. It yields the protein CATSTGQGALESNQPQHF.